These 19 T cell receptor beta chains came from one sample sequenced in a study of technical replicates of blood from a few donors. Profiling relied on immunoSEQ multiplex PCR, and the TCRdb table lists in-frame clones only, not all of them. The table has approximately 65,000 clones, around 90% seen once. Sequencing was performed on PBMCs. The origin of the receptors is a human donor in good health. Some clones in this sample may be carry-over from other donors' samples.

This clone was detected only once. This chain uses TRBV6-4 with TRBJ2-7; TRBD2 matches 10 bases. There are 11 residues in the CDR3. Looked up from germline, CDR1 is MRHNA and CDR2 is SNTAGT. The CDR3 DNA sequence: TGTGCCAGCAGTGACGGGCTAGCGGGAGTAGTC. It yields the protein CASSDGLAGVV.

The chain links TRBV19 to TRBJ1-6, with unresolved D. The germline V gene has CDR1 LNHDA and CDR2 SQIVND (reference sequence). V was pared by 3 bases and J by 4 bases, with 7 bases between. The CDR3 has 14 residues. CDR3 nucleotide sequence: TGTGCCAGTAGTATGGTACAGTATAATTCACCCCTCCACTTT. This sequence encodes CASSMVQYNSPLHF.

The chain is built from TRBV27 and TRBJ2-7; 7 bases match TRBD2. The CDR3 extends over 14 amino acids. Germline V gene sequence: CDR1 MNHEY, CDR2 SMNVEV (reference sequence). V was clipped by 2 bases and J by 6 bases; unmatched bases: 7. The DNA for the CDR3 is TGTGCCAGCAGTTTAGCCGGACTAGTCGGCGAGCAGTACTTC. This translates into CASSLAGLVGEQYF.

This chain uses TRBV4-3 with TRBJ2-7, with TRBD1 as a possible D gene (6 bases). The CDR3 extends over 15 amino acids. V lost 0 bases to trimming and J lost 3 bases, with 12 bases between them. CDR1 is LGHNA and CDR2 is YSLEER in the germline V gene. The CDR3 loop is CASSQENRAHYEQYF. The CDR3 DNA sequence: TGCGCCAGCAGCCAAGAAAACAGGGCCCACTACGAGCAGTACTTC.

The chain is built from TRBV5-4 and TRBJ1-1; 9 bases are shared with TRBD1. The ends lost 5 bases at V and 1 base at J; junction bases unmatched: 9. Germline V gives CDR1 SGHNT, CDR2 YYREEE (reference sequence). CDR3 length equals 16 residues. The CDR3 sequence is CASSGTGREWNTEAFF. The CDR3, as DNA: TGTGCCAGCAGTGGGACAGGGCGGGAGTGGAACACTGAAGCTTTCTTT.

J is TRBJ2-3 and V is TRBV9; TRBD2 might be the D (6 bases). The V and J ends lost 4 bases and 6 bases respectively, with 21 bases between them. The CDR3 runs 16 residues. Per germline, CDR1 SGDLS and CDR2 YYNGEE. The CDR3 nucleotides are TGTGCCAGCAGCCCCAGTGGAGGGGCCGGTGCCGATACGCAGTATTTT. It yields the protein CASSPSGGAGADTQYF.

A few counts support this clone. This chain connects TRBV11-3 to TRBJ2-7, with 8 bases aligning to TRBD1. Trimming took 5 bases from V and 1 from J; bases not matched to a gene: 4. CDR1 is SGHNT, CDR2 YENEEA, per germline. This CDR3 is built from 14 residues. CDR3 loop: CASSPRQGSYEQYF. Here the CDR3 DNA reads TGTGCCAGCAGCCCGCGACAGGGGTCCTACGAGCAGTACTTC.

The chain is built from TRBV10-3 and TRBJ2-5, with 14 bases identical to TRBD2. From germline, CDR1 is ENHRY and CDR2 SYGVKD. CDR3 size: 16 residues. J lost 2 bases, V lost 4 bases, and 3 bases had no gene match. In DNA, the CDR3 is TGTGCCATCAGTGTAGGACTAGCGGGGGGACAAGAGACCCAGTACTTC. It encodes CAISVGLAGGQETQYF.

The V and J genes are TRBV11-2 and TRBJ2-7; unclear D gene. CDR1 and CDR2 from the germline V gene are SGHAT and FQNNGV. The CDR3 is 15 amino acids. Trimming took 3 bases from V and 3 from J, leaving 15 bases between them. The CDR3 DNA follows: TGTGCCAGCAGCTTGGTGGTGGGCGAGAACTACGAGCAGTACTTC. This sequence encodes CASSLVVGENYEQYF.

This clone was observed a few times. V gene TRBV5-1 combines with J gene TRBJ1-1; 7 nucleotides line up with TRBD1. The CDR3 has 14 residues. From germline, CDR1 is SGHRS and CDR2 YFSETQ. Trimming cost V 2 bases and J 3 bases; bases outside gene matches: 4. The DNA of the CDR3 is TGCGCCAGCAGCTTTACGGGACAGTACACTGAAGCTTTCTTT. Protein product: CASSFTGQYTEAFF.

The J gene is TRBJ2-1, the V gene TRBV11-3, with D perhaps matching TRBD1 (6 bases). The CDR3 has 14 amino acids. Trimming removed 1 base from V and 8 bases from J, with 12 bases in between. Germline CDR1 SGHNT, CDR2 YENEEA. The DNA for the CDR3 is TGTGCCAGCAGCTTAGCACAGGGACGCGATGAGCAGTTCTTC. As protein: CASSLAQGRDEQFF.

The chain is built from TRBV4-1 and TRBJ2-7, with 7 bases aligning to TRBD1. The CDR3 sequence is 15 residues long. The J segment lost 2 bases and the V segment lost 1 base, leaving 5 bases of the junction unmatched. The germline V gene encodes CDR1 MGHRA and CDR2 YSYEKL. CDR3 in amino acids: CASSQVNRGPYEQYF. The CDR3 DNA reads as TGCGCCAGCAGCCAAGTGAACAGGGGACCCTACGAGCAGTACTTC.

The table lists this clone with a few counts. This CDR3 reads CASGLIQVQPQHF. The CDR3 nucleotides read TGTGCCAGCGGCTTGATACAGGTTCAGCCCCAGCATTTT. This sequence joins TRBV2 and TRBJ1-5; maybe TRBD1 (5 bases). The CDR3 contains 13 residues. V lost 8 bases, J lost 6 bases, and 14 bases lay in between. CDR1 is SNHLY and CDR2 is FYNNEI in the germline V gene.

The rearrangement links TRBV6-4 to TRBJ2-3, with 12 bases lining up with TRBD2. V lost 8 bases, J lost 0 bases, and 3 bases stayed unmatched. The CDR3 has 15 amino acids. CDR1 MRHNA and CDR2 SNTAGT come from the germline V gene. CDR3 sequence: CASVTSGRSTDTQYF. The CDR3, as DNA: TGTGCCAGCGTAACTAGCGGGAGGAGCACAGATACGCAGTATTTT.

The rearrangement joins TRBV14 to TRBJ2-7, with TRBD2 as a possible D gene (5 bases). Germline CDR1 reads SGHDN; CDR2 reads FVKESK. V was pared by 1 base and J by 4 bases, with 29 bases between. The CDR3 length is 20 residues. The CDR3 reads CASSQVQGLTTPLPFYEQYF. CDR3 bases: TGTGCCAGCAGCCAAGTACAAGGACTGACAACACCCTTACCTTTTTACGAGCAGTACTTC.

The rearrangement joins TRBV6-5 to TRBJ2-7; D perhaps matches TRBD2 (5 bases). The V gene lost 4 bases and the J gene lost 1 base, with 8 bases spanning the gap. Germline CDR1 is MNHEY and CDR2 is SVGAGI. The CDR3 consists of 13 residues. The CDR3 sequence is CASSLPGSYEQYF. In DNA, the CDR3 is TGTGCCAGCAGTTTACCGGGATCCTACGAGCAGTACTTC.

This sequence joins TRBV2 and TRBJ1-2; 9 nucleotides match TRBD1. The CDR3 has 14 residues. Trimming at V came to 7 bases and at J to 4 bases, leaving 7 bases not matched to a gene. Germline lookup yields CDR1 SNHLY and CDR2 FYNNEI. In DNA, the CDR3 is TGTGCCAGCACTCGGGACAGGGAGCCCTATGGCTACACCTTC. Translation: CASTRDREPYGYTF.

The V call is TRBV6-6, the J call TRBJ2-7, with D unclear. CDR1 and CDR2 (germline): MNHNY, SVGAGI (reference sequence). V gave up 5 bases and J gave up 0 bases, with 14 bases separating them. The CDR3 consists of 15 residues. The CDR3 DNA reads as TGTGCCAGCAGTGCCCCCGGTCGGAGCTCCTACGAGCAGTACTTC. It encodes CASSAPGRSSYEQYF.

This clone is medium-sized within its sample. This chain links TRBV7-3 with TRBJ2-5; TRBD2 aligns across 11 bases. The CDR3 has 17 residues. The J segment lost 5 bases and the V segment lost 5 bases, leaving 13 bases of the junction unmatched. Germline V CDR1 and CDR2: SGHTA, FQGTGA. CDR3 region: CASSPRVAGGVRETQYF. CDR3 nucleotide sequence: TGTGCCAGCAGCCCGCGGGTAGCGGGAGGGGTTAGGGAGACCCAGTACTTC.